This is a list of T cell receptor beta chains from one sample in a study of OX40 agonist ivuxolimab in advanced cancers. Method: immunoSEQ multiplex PCR; TCRdb's copy keeps in-frame clones and lacks some. The repertoire holds 80,000 or so clones, around 90% seen once, with more than 0.3% in the top ten. The source was CD4+ or CD8+ T cells sorted from blood, collected in a trial of the OX40 agonist ivuxolimab. These receptors all stem from an adult with an advanced solid tumor such as melanoma, head and neck, liver or kidney cancer. The CDR3 runs from the conserved cysteine through the conserved F or W. Clone size, where shown, is once, few, many, or a class for clones that have expanded.

v_call clone_size cdr3_aa
TRBV6-1 NA CASSEVQGVYGYTF
TRBV6-1 NA CASERENYNEQFF
TRBV29-1 NA CSVGRLTLRGYTF
TRBV29-1 NA CSVQTVNYGYTF
TRBV15 NA CATSRVGDRAYNEQFF
TRBV9 once CASSVLSGLTGETQYF
TRBV28 NA CASSRTGVNYGYTF
TRBV5-4 once CASSPPGTSGRVQYF
TRBV15 NA CATSTLATREKLFF
TRBV5-4 NA CASSFLGAGELFF
TRBV5-1 NA CASSLEGVSNQPQHF
TRBV5-1 NA CASSLAVGPYYEQYF
TRBV29-1 NA CSAGTSLETQYF
TRBV7-2 NA CASSRGGSGANVLTF
TRBV5-1 NA CASSLEVYGTEAFF
TRBV7-3 NA CASSPTSGVTEAFF
TRBV9 NA CASSPKGKAEAFF
TRBV7-2 NA CASSFSGAPGTQYF
TRBV7-9 few CASSYNRNTEAFF
TRBV5-1 NA CASSTTGIGTGELFF
TRBV27 NA CASSSDRSSYNEQFF
TRBV14 NA CASSQAGYTGELFF
TRBV7-2 NA CASSQGGLAANEQFF
TRBV7-2 NA CAILRDRGDEQYF
TRBV19 few CASNRQGATGELFF
TRBV27 NA CASSFTGPPETQYF
TRBV10-1 NA CASSEIGSGTGELFF
TRBV19 NA CASQSRGLTDTQYF
TRBV28 NA CASDSGVAKNIQYF
TRBV7-9 NA CASSLVIVSGNQPQHF
TRBV28 NA CASNPVGKKSTDTQYF
TRBV6-6 once CASSSPNTGELFF
TRBV15 NA CATSRGLQETQYF
TRBV25-1 NA CASSEGVAGVYEQYF
TRBV28 NA CASTYGMSSYEQYF
TRBV20-1 NA CSARKETQYF
TRBV18 NA CASSPVSDYGYTF
TRBV7-2 NA CASSLKSLAGSQGTYEQYF
TRBV4-1 NA CASSQDGQGPLREQYF